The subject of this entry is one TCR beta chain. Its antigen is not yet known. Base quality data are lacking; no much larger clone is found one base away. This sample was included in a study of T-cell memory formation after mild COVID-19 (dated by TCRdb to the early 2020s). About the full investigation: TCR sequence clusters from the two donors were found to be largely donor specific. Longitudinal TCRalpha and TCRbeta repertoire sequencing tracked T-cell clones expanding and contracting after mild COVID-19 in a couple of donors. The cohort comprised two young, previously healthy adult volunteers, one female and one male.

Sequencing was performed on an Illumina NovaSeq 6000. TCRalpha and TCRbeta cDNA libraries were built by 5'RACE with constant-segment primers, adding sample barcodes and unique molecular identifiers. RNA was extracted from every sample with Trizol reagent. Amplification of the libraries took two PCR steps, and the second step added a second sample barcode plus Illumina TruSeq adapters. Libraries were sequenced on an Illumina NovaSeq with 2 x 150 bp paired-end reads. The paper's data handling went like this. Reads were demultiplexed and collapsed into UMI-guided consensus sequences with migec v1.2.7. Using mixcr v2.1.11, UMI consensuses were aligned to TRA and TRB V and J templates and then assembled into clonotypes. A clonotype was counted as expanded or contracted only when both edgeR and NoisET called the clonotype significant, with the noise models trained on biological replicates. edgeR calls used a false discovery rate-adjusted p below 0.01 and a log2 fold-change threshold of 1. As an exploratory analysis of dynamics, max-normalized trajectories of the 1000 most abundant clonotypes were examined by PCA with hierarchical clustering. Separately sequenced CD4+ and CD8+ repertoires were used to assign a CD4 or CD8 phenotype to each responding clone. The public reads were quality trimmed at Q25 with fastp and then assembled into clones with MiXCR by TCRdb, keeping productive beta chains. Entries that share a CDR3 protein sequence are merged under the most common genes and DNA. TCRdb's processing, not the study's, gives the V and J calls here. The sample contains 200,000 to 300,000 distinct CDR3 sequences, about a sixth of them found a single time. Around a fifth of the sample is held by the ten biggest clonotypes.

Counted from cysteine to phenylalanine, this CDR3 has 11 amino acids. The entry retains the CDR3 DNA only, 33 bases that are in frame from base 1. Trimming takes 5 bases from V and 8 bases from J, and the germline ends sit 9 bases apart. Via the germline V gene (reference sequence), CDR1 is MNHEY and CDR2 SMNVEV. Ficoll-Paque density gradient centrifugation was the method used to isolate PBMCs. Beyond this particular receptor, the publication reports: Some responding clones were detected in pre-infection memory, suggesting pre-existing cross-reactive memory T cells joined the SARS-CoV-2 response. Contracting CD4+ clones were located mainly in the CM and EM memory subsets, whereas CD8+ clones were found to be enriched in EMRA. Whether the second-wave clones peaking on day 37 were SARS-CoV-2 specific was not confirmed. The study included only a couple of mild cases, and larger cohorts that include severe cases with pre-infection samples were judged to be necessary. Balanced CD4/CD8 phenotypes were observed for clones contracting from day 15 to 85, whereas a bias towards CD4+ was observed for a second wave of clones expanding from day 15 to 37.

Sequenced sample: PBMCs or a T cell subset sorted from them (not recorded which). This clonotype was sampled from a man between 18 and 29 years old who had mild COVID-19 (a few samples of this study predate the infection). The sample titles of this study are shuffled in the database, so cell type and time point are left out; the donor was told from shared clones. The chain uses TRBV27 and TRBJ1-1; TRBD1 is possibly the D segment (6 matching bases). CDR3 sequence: CASSRTGEAFF. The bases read TGTGCCAGCAGTCGTACAGGGGAAGCTTTCTTT.